This T cell receptor beta chain is from a study of blood T cell repertoires in COVID-19. Study-wide background: In each case, the material was cDNA or gDNA derived from T cells, B-cell-depleted T cells, or PBMCs.

Profiled with immunoSEQ multiplex PCR; TCRdb holds only in-frame clones, not every one. The sample consists of about 60,000 clones, roughly 83% of them appearing once. V gave up 3 bases and J gave up 5 bases; unmatched junction bases: 7. This CDR3 spans 14 amino acids. Germline loops: CDR1 SGHRS, CDR2 YFSETQ. J is TRBJ2-7 and V is TRBV5-1; 8 bases are a match to TRBD1. The sequence was collected from a man in his fifties or sixties with COVID-19, enrolled during active disease. Material for sequencing was peripheral blood. The CDR3 loop is CASSWGTGGDEQYF. CDR3 DNA: TGCGCCAGCAGCTGGGGGACAGGCGGAGACGAGCAGTACTTC. The full variable domain, rest sourced from reference TRBV5-1 and TRBJ2-7, is KAGVTQTPRYLIKTRGQQVTLSCSPISGHRSVSWYQQTPGQGLQFLFEYFSETQRNKGNFPGRFSGRQFSNSRSEMNVSTLELGDSALYLCASSWGTGGDEQYFGPGTRLTVT.